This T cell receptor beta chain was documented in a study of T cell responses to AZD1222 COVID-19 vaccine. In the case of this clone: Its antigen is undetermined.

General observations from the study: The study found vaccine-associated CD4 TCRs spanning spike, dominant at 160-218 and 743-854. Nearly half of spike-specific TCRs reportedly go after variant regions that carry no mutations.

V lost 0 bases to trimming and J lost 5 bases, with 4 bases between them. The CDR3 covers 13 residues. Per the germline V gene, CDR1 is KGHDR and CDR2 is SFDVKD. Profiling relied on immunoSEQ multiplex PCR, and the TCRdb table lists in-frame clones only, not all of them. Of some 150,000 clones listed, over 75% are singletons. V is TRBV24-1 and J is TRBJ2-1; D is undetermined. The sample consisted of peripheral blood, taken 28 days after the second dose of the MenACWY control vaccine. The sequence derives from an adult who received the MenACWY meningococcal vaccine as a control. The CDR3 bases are TGTGCCACCAGTGATTTGAACGACAATGAGCAGTTCTTC. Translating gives CATSDLNDNEQFF.